One T cell receptor (beta chain) is described in this entry. V was trimmed by 3 bases and J by 6 bases, leaving 16 bases between them. The CDR3 covers 15 residues. Germline loops: CDR1 SGHTS, CDR2 YDEGEE. The time point: week 3, after first cycle of checkpoint inhibitor. This sample is drawn from a study of blood T cell dynamics during melanoma immunotherapy. Method: immunoSEQ multiplex PCR; TCRdb's copy keeps in-frame clones and lacks some. The top ten clones hold about 8% of a sample with roughly 15,000 clones, about 83% of them seen once. The sequenced sample was blood, obtained from a patient treated with checkpoint blockade. The receptor was isolated from a human donor with melanoma. V usage is TRBV5-8 and J usage is TRBJ2-1; D call uncertain. CDR3 DNA sequence: TGTGCCAGCAGCTGGTATGACCTTAGGGTCAATGAGCAGTTCTTC. Residues: CASSWYDLRVNEQFF. Looking up the rest from reference TRBV5-8 and TRBJ2-1 gives the full variable domain: EAGVTQSPTHLIKTRGQQATLRCSPISGHTSVYWYQQALGLGLQFLLWYDEGEERNRGNFPPRFSGRQFPNYSSELNVNALELEDSALYLCASSWYDLRVNEQFFGPGTRLTVL.